This TCR beta chain was found in a study of naive and memory T cell subsets. Cells stained for CD3, CD4, CD8, CD45RA, CD27 and viability were sorted into four CD45RA/CD27 subsets. Sorting gates: effector memory CD45RA-CD27-, EMRA CD45RA+CD27-. Two oligonucleotides, mixed equimolar, formed the beta constant-region primer covering TRBC1 and TRBC2. Four rounds of PCR amplified the ligated cDNA using nested alpha and beta constant-region primers plus SP2. TCRdb passed the UMI-ligation and nested PCR reads through MiXCR, listing each CDR3 protein once. The repertoire holds some 31,000 distinct CDR3 sequences, with under 20% as singletons. Worth noting for this clonotype: What it recognizes is unknown.

Study outcomes and limitations: Naive and memory repertoire findings lacked a ground truth for validation.

V was pared by 5 bases and J by 8 bases, with 16 bases between. Germline V gives CDR1 SGHVS, CDR2 FQNEAQ. The CDR3 totals 15 residues. This chain connects TRBV7-8 to TRBJ1-6, with D tentatively TRBD1 (5 bases). Sequencing used effector memory CD4+ T cells from blood. Subset: effector memory, CD45RA- CD27-. The clonotype was recovered from a human donor in good health. The DNA of the CDR3 is TGTGCCAGCAGCCTCTCGGACAATACTCATTCACCCCTCCACTTT. It codes for CASSLSDNTHSPLHF.